This is a list of T cell receptor beta chains from one sample in a study of blood T cell repertoires in COVID-19. Using immunoSEQ multiplex PCR, the repertoire was profiled, and TCRdb retains in-frame clones only, with some absent. This sample carries over 250,000 clones, approximately 90% of them seen once, and the ten largest clones take under 3.5%. Sequencing was carried out using PBMCs or T cells enriched from blood (not recorded which). The receptors originated from a woman aged 45-65 years who had recovered from COVID-19. Both conserved end residues are part of each CDR3. The D gene is left open where the match is weak. Rows give clone size only sometimes, using once, few, many, or a class for an expanded clone.

NA	TRBV7-3	TRBJ2-1	NA	CASSSGSLYTNEQFF	TGTGCCAGCAGCTCCGGGTCCTTATACACCAATGAGCAGTTCTTC
NA	TRBV27	TRBJ2-7	NA	CASSPGHYYEQYF	TGTGCCAGCAGTCCGGGACACTACTACGAGCAGTACTTC
NA	TRBV7-8	TRBJ1-2	NA	CASSLRDTGFNGYTF	TGTGCCAGCAGCCTAAGGGACACAGGGTTTAATGGCTACACCTTC
NA	TRBV12-3/TRBV12-4	TRBJ1-2	TRBD1	CASSSQGYGYTF	TGTGCCAGCAGTTCACAGGGGTATGGCTACACCTTC
NA	TRBV5-1	TRBJ1-3	NA	CASSWSGVSGNTIYF	TGCGCCAGCAGCTGGAGCGGGGTCTCTGGAAACACCATATATTTT
NA	TRBV2	TRBJ1-2	TRBD1	CASRDGRGPNYGYTF	TGTGCCAGCCGGGACGGGAGGGGGCCCAACTATGGCTACACCTTC
NA	TRBV5-1	TRBJ1-2	NA	CASSGTQGMGYGYTF	TGCGCCAGCAGCGGAACACAGGGTATGGGCTATGGCTACACCTTC
NA	TRBV12-5	TRBJ2-2	TRBD1	CASSGTGVTGELFF	TGTGCTAGTTCCGGGACAGGGGTCACCGGGGAGCTGTTTTTT
NA	TRBV7-9	TRBJ2-7	NA	CASSLSGSSYEQYF	TGTGCCAGCAGCTTATCGGGGAGCTCCTACGAGCAGTACTTC
once	TRBV27	TRBJ2-1	TRBD1	CASTPDRDPYNEQFF	TGTGCCAGCACCCCCGACAGGGACCCCTACAATGAGCAGTTCTTC
NA	TRBV20-1	TRBJ2-7	NA	CSAMPGYEQYF	TGCAGTGCTATGCCGGGGTACGAGCAGTACTTC
NA	TRBV28	TRBJ1-2	TRBD1	CASRTGANAPYGYTF	TGTGCCAGCAGAACAGGGGCCAACGCCCCTTATGGCTACACCTTC
NA	TRBV7-2	TRBJ2-2	NA	CASSLRQVANTGELFF	TGTGCCAGCAGCTTACGACAGGTAGCGAACACCGGGGAGCTGTTTTTT
NA	TRBV5-5	TRBJ2-1	NA	CASSLSLAGSYNEQFF	TGTGCCAGCAGCTTGAGCCTAGCAGGCTCCTACAATGAGCAGTTCTTC
NA	TRBV11-3	TRBJ2-4	NA	CASSSLGLPW	TGTGCCAGCAGCTCCCTGGGACTGCCCTGG
NA	TRBV14	TRBJ2-6	NA	CASSYRVLLSGANVLTF	TGTGCCAGCAGCTACAGGGTTCTCTTATCCGGGGCCAACGTCCTGACTTTC
NA	TRBV7-2	TRBJ1-6	NA	CASSLRGSEVYSPLHF	TGTGCCAGCAGCCTTAGAGGCAGTGAGGTGTATTCACCCCTCCACTTT
NA	TRBV6-4	TRBJ1-2	TRBD1	CASSAGQGIGGYTF	TGTGCCAGCAGCGCGGGACAGGGAATTGGCGGCTACACCTTC
NA	TRBV6-5	TRBJ1-2	NA	CACIPYPDKRYGYTF	TGTGCCTGCATCCCTTACCCTGACAAACGATATGGCTACACCTTC